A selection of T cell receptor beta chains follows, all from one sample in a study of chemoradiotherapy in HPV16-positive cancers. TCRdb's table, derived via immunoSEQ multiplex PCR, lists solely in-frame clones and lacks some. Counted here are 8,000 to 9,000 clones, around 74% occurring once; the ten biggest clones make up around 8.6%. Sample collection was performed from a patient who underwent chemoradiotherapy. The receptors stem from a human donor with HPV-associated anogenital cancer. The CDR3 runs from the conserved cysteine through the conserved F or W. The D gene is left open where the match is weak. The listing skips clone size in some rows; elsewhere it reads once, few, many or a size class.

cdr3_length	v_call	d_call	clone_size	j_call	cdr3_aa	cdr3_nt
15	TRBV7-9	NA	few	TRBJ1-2	CASSLLSPAGYGYTF	TGTGCCAGCAGCTTACTAAGCCCGGCGGGCTATGGCTACACCTTC
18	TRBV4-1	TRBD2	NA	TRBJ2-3	CASSRTGLAGGRTDTQYF	TGCGCCAGCAGCCGAACCGGACTAGCGGGAGGGCGGACAGATACGCAGTATTTT
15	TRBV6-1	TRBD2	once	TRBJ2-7	CASSESSGGGDEQYF	TGTGCCAGCAGTGAATCTAGCGGGGGAGGCGACGAGCAGTACTTC
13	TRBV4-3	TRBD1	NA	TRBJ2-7	CASSHGTGNEQYF	TGCGCCAGCAGCCATGGGACAGGGAACGAGCAGTACTTC
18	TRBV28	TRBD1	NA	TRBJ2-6	CASSLQQGVRSGANVLTF	TGTGCCAGCAGTTTGCAGCAGGGGGTTCGCTCTGGGGCCAACGTCCTGACTTTC
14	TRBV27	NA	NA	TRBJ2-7	CASSLRTNSYEQYF	TGTGCCAGCAGTTTAAGAACGAACTCCTACGAGCAGTACTTC
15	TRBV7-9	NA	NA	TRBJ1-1	CASSFSPPRDTEAFF	TGTGCCAGCAGCTTCTCTCCACCAAGGGACACTGAAGCTTTCTTT
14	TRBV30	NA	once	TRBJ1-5	CAWSRAGNNQPQHF	TGTGCCTGGAGTAGGGCAGGTAACAATCAGCCCCAGCATTTT
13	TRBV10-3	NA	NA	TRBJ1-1	CAISLGLNTEAFF	TGTGCCATCAGCCTAGGGTTGAACACTGAAGCTTTCTTT
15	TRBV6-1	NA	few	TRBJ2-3	CASSEAGGGADTQYF	TGTGCCAGCAGTGAAGCCGGTGGGGGGGCGGATACGCAGTATTTT
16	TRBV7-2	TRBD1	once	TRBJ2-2	CASSYPTGGHRGELFF	TGTGCCAGCAGCTATCCGACAGGGGGACACAGGGGGGAGCTGTTTTTT
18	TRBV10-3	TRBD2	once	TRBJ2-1	CAISESVWTSGSANEQFF	TGTGCCATCAGTGAGTCGGTTTGGACTAGCGGGAGTGCCAATGAGCAGTTCTTC
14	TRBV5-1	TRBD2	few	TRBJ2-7	CASSGVMGGDEQYF	TGCGCCAGCAGCGGGGTCATGGGAGGGGACGAGCAGTACTTC
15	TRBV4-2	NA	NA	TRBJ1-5	CASSQGGASNQPQHF	TGTGCCAGCAGCCAAGGAGGGGCGAGCAATCAGCCCCAGCATTTT
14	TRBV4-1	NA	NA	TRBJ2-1	CASSPFGVDNEQFF	TGCGCCAGCAGCCCCTTTGGCGTCGACAATGAGCAGTTCTTC
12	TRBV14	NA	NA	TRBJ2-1	CASSRGGHEQFF	TGTGCCAGCAGCCGGGGAGGCCATGAGCAGTTCTTC
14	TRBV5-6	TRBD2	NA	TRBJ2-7	CASSLGGSGNEQYF	TGTGCCAGCAGCTTGGGCGGGAGCGGGAACGAGCAGTACTTC
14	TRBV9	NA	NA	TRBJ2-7	CASSVAASSYEQYF	TGTGCCAGCAGCGTAGCGGCGAGCTCCTACGAGCAGTACTTC
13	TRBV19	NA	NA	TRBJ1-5	CASSIKHNQPQHF	TGTGCCAGTAGTATCAAACACAATCAGCCCCAGCATTTT
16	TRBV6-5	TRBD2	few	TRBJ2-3	CASSYSTGRVADTQYF	TGTGCCAGCAGTTACTCGACGGGGAGGGTAGCAGATACGCAGTATTTT
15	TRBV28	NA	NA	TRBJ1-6	CASSFAGRYNSPLHF	TGTGCCAGCAGTTTTGCGGGACGGTATAATTCACCCCTCCACTTT
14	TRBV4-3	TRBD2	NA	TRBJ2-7	CASATSGSSYEQYF	TGCGCCAGCGCAACTAGCGGGAGCTCCTACGAGCAGTACTTC
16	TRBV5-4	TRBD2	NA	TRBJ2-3	CASSLRAGGRADTQYF	TGTGCCAGCAGCTTGCGAGCGGGAGGACGGGCAGATACGCAGTATTTT
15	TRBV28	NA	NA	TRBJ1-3	CASSSDGTSGNTIYF	TGTGCCAGCAGTTCTGACGGAACTTCTGGAAACACCATATATTTT
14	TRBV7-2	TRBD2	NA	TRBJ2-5	CASSLAGGQETQYF	TGTGCCAGCAGCTTAGCGGGAGGGCAAGAGACCCAGTACTTC
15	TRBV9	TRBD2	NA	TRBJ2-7	CASSAGRAGVYEQYF	TGTGCCAGCAGCGCGGGGAGGGCGGGAGTCTACGAGCAGTACTTC
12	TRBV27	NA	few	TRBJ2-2	CASSLRDGELFF	TGTGCCAGCAGTTTACGGGACGGGGAGCTGTTTTTT
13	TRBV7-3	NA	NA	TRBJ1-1	CASSLHVNTEAFF	TGTGCCAGCAGCCTCCACGTGAACACTGAAGCTTTCTTT
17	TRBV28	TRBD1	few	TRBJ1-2	CASSLFSLKDRGYGYTF	TGTGCCAGCAGTTTATTCTCCCTGAAAGACAGGGGGTATGGCTACACCTTC
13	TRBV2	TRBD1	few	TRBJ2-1	CASTGQGVGEQFF	TGTGCCAGCACGGGACAGGGGGTTGGTGAGCAGTTCTTC
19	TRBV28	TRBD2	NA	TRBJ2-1	CASSLRATSGRGMRNEQFF	TGTGCCAGCAGTTTAAGGGCGACTAGCGGGAGAGGAATGAGGAATGAGCAGTTCTTC
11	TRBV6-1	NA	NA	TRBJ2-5	CASSAPETQYF	TGTGCCAGCAGTGCCCCGGAGACCCAGTACTTC
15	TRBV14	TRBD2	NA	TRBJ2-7	CASSHWDSGSYEQYF	TGTGCCAGCAGCCACTGGGATAGCGGGAGTTACGAGCAGTACTTC
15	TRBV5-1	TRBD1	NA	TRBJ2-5	CASSHRGGQQETQYF	TGCGCCAGCTCCCATCGAGGGGGACAGCAAGAGACCCAGTACTTC
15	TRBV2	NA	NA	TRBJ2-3	CAIKLGGGFEDTQYF	TGTGCCATTAAGCTCGGGGGCGGATTTGAGGATACGCAGTATTTT
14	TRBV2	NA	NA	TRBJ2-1	CASRFWGTYNEQFF	TGTGCCAGCAGATTCTGGGGGACCTACAATGAGCAGTTCTTC
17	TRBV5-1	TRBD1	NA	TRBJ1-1	CASSPGGTGGRDTEAFF	TGCGCCAGCAGCCCTGGTGGGACAGGGGGCAGGGACACTGAAGCTTTCTTT
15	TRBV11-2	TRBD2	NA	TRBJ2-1	CASSGLAGGVNEQFF	TGTGCCAGCAGCGGACTAGCGGGAGGGGTTAATGAGCAGTTCTTC
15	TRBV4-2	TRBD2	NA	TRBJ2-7	CASSLGTSGAYEQYF	TGTGCCAGCAGCCTCGGGACTAGCGGCGCCTACGAGCAGTACTTC
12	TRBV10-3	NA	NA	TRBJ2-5	CAISGQQETQYF	TGTGCCATCAGTGGACAGCAAGAGACCCAGTACTTC
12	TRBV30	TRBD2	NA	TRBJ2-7	CAWDTSGREQYF	TGTGCCTGGGATACTAGCGGGAGAGAGCAGTACTTC
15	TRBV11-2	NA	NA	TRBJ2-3	CASSFRDLSTDTQYF	TGTGCCAGCAGCTTCAGGGATCTTAGCACAGATACGCAGTATTTT
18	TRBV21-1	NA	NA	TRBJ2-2	CASSKMPVGQGDAGELFF	TGTGCCAGCAGCAAAATGCCCGTGGGCCAGGGAGATGCCGGGGAGCTGTTTTTT
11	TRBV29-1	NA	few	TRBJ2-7	CSVGSDYEQYF	TGCAGCGTTGGCTCGGACTACGAGCAGTACTTC
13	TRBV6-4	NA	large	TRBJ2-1	CASSDSDNNEQFF	TGTGCCAGCAGTGACTCGGACAACAATGAGCAGTTCTTC